A selection of T cell receptor beta chains follows, all from one sample in a study of blood T cell repertoires in COVID-19. Clones were sequenced by immunoSEQ multiplex PCR, and TCRdb holds only the in-frame ones, with some missing. The repertoire holds 250,000 to 300,000 clones, with roughly nine tenths as singletons. Input material: peripheral blood. These receptors were taken from a man over 45 with acute or convalescent COVID-19. CDR3s include the opening cysteine and the closing phenylalanine or tryptophan. The order of the fields is clone size, D gene, J gene, V gene, CDR3 DNA, CDR3 protein. A D gene is named only where the DNA matches it firmly. Clone size is not always given. Where it is, it says once, few, many or a class for expanded clones.

-,-,TRBJ2-1,TRBV7-3,TGTGCCAGCAGCTTAGAGGAGGGTTGGACCTACAATGAGCAGTTCTTC,CASSLEEGWTYNEQFF
once,-,TRBJ1-6,TRBV19,TGTGCCACGCGAGGGACTTATAATTCACCCCTCCACTTT,CATRGTYNSPLHF
once,TRBD2,TRBJ2-1,TRBV5-4,TGTGCCAGCAGCGCGGGCGGGGGGACTTACAATGAGCAGTTCTTC,CASSAGGGTYNEQFF
few,-,TRBJ1-2,TRBV3-1/TRBV3-2,TGTGCCAGCAGCCAAGAAGGGGGGGTGGGCCTCTATGGCTACACCTTC,CASSQEGGVGLYGYTF
-,TRBD1,TRBJ1-2,TRBV2,TGTGCCAGCAGTGAAATTCGGACAGGGGGAGGCGGCTACACCTTC,CASSEIRTGGGGYTF
-,TRBD1,TRBJ2-3,TRBV5-4,TGTGCCAGCAGCTTGGGGCAGGGGGCTGGCACAGATACGCAGTATTTT,CASSLGQGAGTDTQYF
-,TRBD1,TRBJ2-2,TRBV7-9,TGTGCCAGCAGCTTAGACAGGGGGGCGAACGGGGAGCTGTTTTTT,CASSLDRGANGELFF
-,-,TRBJ2-3,TRBV6-4,TGTGCCAGCAGTGAGGGAGCGGCGACGATCCGGACGCAGTATTTT,CASSEGAATIRTQYF
-,-,TRBJ2-5,TRBV5-1,TGCGCCAGCAGCTTGGCTGGGACACCTCAAGAGACCCAGTACTTC,CASSLAGTPQETQYF
-,-,TRBJ2-5,TRBV12-5,TGTGCTAGTGGTCGAGAGACCCAGTACTTC,CASGRETQYF
-,-,TRBJ1-3,TRBV4-1,TGCGCCAGCAGCCAAGATCTGGCCTCTGGAAACACCATATATTTT,CASSQDLASGNTIYF
-,-,TRBJ2-7,TRBV7-2,TGTGCCAGCAGCCCCGGGCCACAGGGCCGCGAGCAGTACTTC,CASSPGPQGREQYF
-,-,TRBJ1-6,TRBV27,TGTGCCAGCAGCCCCCGGGAGGGGATTTCACCCCTCCACTTT,CASSPREGISPLHF
-,TRBD1,TRBJ1-1,TRBV10-2,TGCGCCATCAAGACAGGGATGAACACTGAAGCTTTCTTT,CAIKTGMNTEAFF
-,-,TRBJ1-2,TRBV3-1/TRBV3-2,TGTGCCAGCAGCCAAGGTTTGACAGGAGGCTATGGCTACACCTTC,CASSQGLTGGYGYTF
-,-,TRBJ1-5,TRBV5-5,TGTGCCAGCAGCTTGTTATTCGGGAGTAATCAGCCCCAGCATTTT,CASSLLFGSNQPQHF
-,-,TRBJ1-5,TRBV30,TGTGCCGGGGAGCCTCACAATCAGCCCCAGCATTTT,CAGEPHNQPQHF
-,-,TRBJ2-7,TRBV18,TGTGCCAGCTCACCACAGGGAGGTCTTCGAGAGCAGTACTTC,CASSPQGGLREQYF
once,TRBD1,TRBJ2-7,TRBV15,TGTGCCACCAGCACCTCAACCCGCTACAGGGGCGAGCAGTACTTC,CATSTSTRYRGEQYF
-,TRBD1,TRBJ1-2,TRBV7-9,TGTGCCAGCAGCCTGAGCACAGGGGGCCTTGGCTATGGCTACACCTTC,CASSLSTGGLGYGYTF
-,-,TRBJ1-4,TRBV5-8,TGTGCCAGCAGCTCTCTGGACAGCAGAATGCAAAAACTGTTTTTT,CASSSLDSRMQKLFF
-,-,TRBJ1-2,TRBV27,TGTGCCAGCAGTGCAGATCGGACATCAGGCTATGGCTACACCTTC,CASSADRTSGYGYTF
-,TRBD1,TRBJ2-3,TRBV3-1/TRBV3-2,TGTGCCAGCAGCCGTGACGAGACAGGGGAAACAGATACGCAGTATTTT,CASSRDETGETDTQYF
once,TRBD1,TRBJ1-5,TRBV6-6,TGTGCCAGCAGTCTCCGGACAGGAGGAGAGGGCAATCAGCCCCAGCATTTT,CASSLRTGGEGNQPQHF
-,TRBD1,TRBJ2-2,TRBV27,TGTGCCAGTTCATTTAAAGTGCGACAGGGCCTTAACACCGGGGAGCTGTTTTTT,CASSFKVRQGLNTGELFF